Listed below are T cell receptor beta chains from one sample, sequenced in a study of radiotherapy plus CTLA-4 blockade in lung cancer. TCRdb keeps only in-frame clones here, not all; method: immunoSEQ multiplex PCR. The sample lists 43,000 or so clones, roughly 60% occurring once. This material consisted of peripheral blood, taken from a patient treated with radiotherapy plus ipilimumab. The source is a human donor with non-small cell lung cancer who had a partial response to radiotherapy plus ipilimumab. The CDR3 runs from the conserved cysteine through the conserved F or W. D genes are given only for firm matches. A clone size is listed for some rows: how often the clone was seen (once, few, many), or a class if it is expanded.

>TRBV5-8|many|12|TRBJ1-2|NA
TGTGCCAGCAGCCTAGGCGTTGAAGGCTACACCTTC
CASSLGVEGYTF
>TRBV2|NA|14|TRBJ2-3|TRBD2
TGTGCCAGCAGTGAAAGGGACTACCGAGATACGCAGTATTTT
CASSERDYRDTQYF
>TRBV9|NA|15|TRBJ2-7|TRBD2
TGTGCCAGCAGCCCAGGGACTAGCGGGGGGTACGAGCAGTACTTC
CASSPGTSGGYEQYF
>TRBV18|few|13|TRBJ2-2|NA
TGTGCCAGCTCAGATACAGGGACCGGGGAGCTGTTTTTT
CASSDTGTGELFF
>TRBV12-1|NA|14|TRBJ2-2|NA
TGTGCCAGCAGCCCGTCCCGGAACACCGGGGAGCTGTTTTTT
CASSPSRNTGELFF
>TRBV19|NA|17|TRBJ2-7|NA
TGTGCCAGTAGATTCTCCCCCCCTACAGGAAGCTCCTACGAGCAGTACTTC
CASRFSPPTGSSYEQYF
>TRBV7-2|NA|16|TRBJ2-3|TRBD1
TGTGCCAGCAGCTTAGCAGCTGGACAGGGTCCCGATACGCAGTATTTT
CASSLAAGQGPDTQYF
>TRBV29-1|NA|12|TRBJ1-2|NA
TGCAGCAAATCGGGGGTGGGCTATGGCTACACCTTC
CSKSGVGYGYTF
>TRBV6-6|few|14|TRBJ2-5|TRBD2
TGTGCCAGCACCTTGGGGGGGGGAAGAAAGACCCAGTACTTC
CASTLGGGRKTQYF
>TRBV9|NA|18|TRBJ2-3|TRBD1
TGTGCCAGCAGCGGCAAACAGGGGAGCAAAAAAGTCACAGATACGCAGTATTTT
CASSGKQGSKKVTDTQYF
>TRBV19|NA|14|TRBJ1-4|NA
TGTGCCAGTACCAAGGTTTGGGGCGCTGAAAAACTGTTTTTT
CASTKVWGAEKLFF
>TRBV2|NA|15|TRBJ1-2|NA
TGTGCCAGCAGTGAATACTCGTTGCGGTGGTATGGCTACACCTTC
CASSEYSLRWYGYTF
>TRBV5-5|NA|13|TRBJ1-1|NA
TGTGCCAGCAGCTTGGGACAGGCCTCAGGAGCTTTCTTT
CASSLGQASGAFF
>TRBV19|NA|14|TRBJ1-1|NA
TGTGCCAGTAGTATTCAGGGAGGAAACACTGAAGCTTTCTTT
CASSIQGGNTEAFF
>TRBV7-9|once|14|TRBJ1-6|NA
TGTGCCAGCAGCTTACTGGGACACCTTGCACCCCTCCACTTT
CASSLLGHLAPLHF
>TRBV5-5|NA|14|TRBJ1-5|NA
TGTGCCAGCAGCTTGGTTACCCCGGGTCAGCCCCAGCATTTT
CASSLVTPGQPQHF
>TRBV27|NA|14|TRBJ2-1|TRBD1
TGTGCCAGCCTTGAGCAGGGGGCGAGCAATGAGCAGTTCTTC
CASLEQGASNEQFF
>TRBV10-3|NA|16|TRBJ2-7|TRBD2
TGCGCCATCAGTGGGTTGGAAGCGGGGTACTCCTACGAGCAGTACTTC
CAISGLEAGYSYEQYF
>TRBV6-5|NA|13|TRBJ2-3|NA
TGTGCCAGCAGACGACTATCCACAGATACGCAGTATTTT
CASRRLSTDTQYF
>TRBV19|NA|15|TRBJ1-6|NA
TGTGCCAGTAGACGCGACGGGTCCTATAATTCACCCCTCCACTTT
CASRRDGSYNSPLHF
>TRBV9|NA|13|TRBJ1-4|NA
TGTGCCAGCAGCGTGCAGGTTGGGGAAAAACTGTTTTTT
CASSVQVGEKLFF
>TRBV7-3|NA|14|TRBJ2-3|TRBD2
TGTGCCAGCAGCTCACTAGCGGGAGGAGATACGCAGTATTTT
CASSSLAGGDTQYF
>TRBV7-9|NA|14|TRBJ2-5|NA
TGTGCCAGCAGCTTGGAAACAGGGAGCGAGACCCAGTACTTC
CASSLETGSETQYF
>TRBV5-3|few|13|TRBJ2-7|NA
TGTGCCAGCAGCTTAAAGACTGTCTACGAGCAGTACTTC
CASSLKTVYEQYF
>TRBV5-6|few|14|TRBJ1-4|TRBD1
TGTGCCAGCAGCCGTCAGGGGGCGGGAGAAAAACTGTTTTTT
CASSRQGAGEKLFF